Sequencing of this T cell receptor beta chain was carried out in a study of OX40 agonist ivuxolimab in advanced cancers. The V end was cut by 0 bases, the J end by 1 base, with 18 bases between. The CDR3 is 19 residues long. Germline loops: CDR1 MNHEY, CDR2 SMNVEV (reference sequence). General observations from the study: CD8+ T cells averaged more expanded clones than CD4+.

Assay used: immunoSEQ multiplex PCR; TCRdb lists only in-frame clones, some missing. The repertoire has roughly 70,000 clones, approximately 85% of them found once; the top ten carry 0.4% to 0.5%. Points on this clone: The antigen remains unidentified.

The gene calls are TRBV27 and TRBJ2-2; D remains unclear. This TCR came from an adult with an advanced solid tumor such as melanoma, head and neck, liver or kidney cancer. The sequenced sample was CD4+ or CD8+ T cells sorted from blood, obtained in a trial of the OX40 agonist ivuxolimab. As DNA, the CDR3 is TGTGCCAGCAGTTTATCCCTGTACCATCGGCGCGTGAACACCGGGGAGCTGTTTTTT. As protein: CASSLSLYHRRVNTGELFF.